Below, 23 T cell receptor beta chains from the same sample are listed, as sequenced in a study of TIL therapy for anti-PD-1-resistant metastatic lung cancer. Regarding time point: pre-treatment sample, taken before nivolumab and TIL therapy. The libraries were made with immunoSEQ v3. TCRdb's table, derived via immunoSEQ multiplex PCR, lists solely in-frame clones and lacks some. Found here are 30,000 or so clones, 74% of them singletons; the top ten hold approximately 2.5%. The sequencing here drew on blood, taken at baseline. The receptor source for this set is a woman aged 30 to 85 with non-small cell lung cancer.

This clone was observed a single time. The J gene is TRBJ1-1, the V gene TRBV7-9, with D hard to call. Germline lookup yields CDR1 SEHNR and CDR2 FQNEAQ (reference sequence). The germline V and J ends were trimmed by 2 bases and 11 bases, with 12 bases remaining between them. The CDR3 sequence is 12 residues long. CDR3 sequence: CASSLRTFGAFF. CDR3 DNA: TGTGCCAGCAGCTTACGTACATTTGGGGCTTTCTTT.

V is TRBV21-1 and J is TRBJ1-1; the table's D call TRBD1 went unverified against the DNA. TRBV21-1 counts as a pseudogene. The CDR3 length is 14 residues. The CDR3, as DNA: TGTGCCAGCACCCCGGACAGCAAGAACACTGAAGCTTTCTTT. Translated: CASTPDSKNTEAFF.

In its sample, this clone was seen once. CDR3 loop: CASTPGLSLYNEQFF. Here the CDR3 DNA reads TGTGCCAGCACCCCGGGACTTTCATTATACAATGAGCAGTTCTTC. This rearrangement joins TRBV2 to TRBJ2-1, with D perhaps matching TRBD2 (6 bases). V lost 7 bases and J lost 4, with 17 bases in between. Germline CDR1 is SNHLY and CDR2 is FYNNEI. CDR3 length: 15 residues.

The chain carries TRBV11-2 and TRBJ2-3, with 12 bases fitting TRBD2. Germline V gene lookup returns CDR1 SGHAT and CDR2 FQNNGV. CDR3 length: 17 residues. The V and J ends lost 5 bases and 0 bases, in that order; junction bases with no gene match: 6. In DNA, the CDR3 is TGTGCCAGCAGCGGGGTGGGGACTAGCGGGAGCACAGATACGCAGTATTTT. Translated: CASSGVGTSGSTDTQYF. The variable domain in full, with the rest retrieved from reference TRBV11-2 and TRBJ2-3, is EAGVAQSPRYKIIEKRQSVAFWCNPISGHATLYWYQQILGQGPKLLIQFQNNGVVDDSQLPKDRFSAERLKGVDSTLKIQPAKLEDSAVYLCASSGVGTSGSTDTQYFGPGTRLTVL.

This clone was counted once. This chain connects TRBV30 to TRBJ2-3, with 8 bases identical to TRBD1. From germline, CDR1 is GTSNPN and CDR2 SVGIG (reference sequence). V shed 5 bases, J shed 2 bases, and the junction held 3 bases outside the gene matches. The CDR3 covers 13 residues. The CDR3 protein is CAWGTGHTDTQYF. The CDR3 coding sequence is TGTGCCTGGGGGACAGGACACACAGATACGCAGTATTTT.

This clone has only a few counts. The rearrangement joins TRBV28 to TRBJ2-2; the D gene is possibly TRBD2 (5 bases). The CDR3 loop spans 15 amino acids. CDR1 MDHEN and CDR2 SYDVKM come from the germline V gene. V lost 6 bases and J lost 3, with 14 bases in between. The CDR3 is CASRPATGYTGELFF. The CDR3 region has the DNA TGTGCCAGCAGACCTGCCACGGGATACACCGGGGAGCTGTTTTTT.

V and J are TRBV7-9 and TRBJ2-7; the D is unclear. Germline V CDR1 and CDR2: SEHNR, FQNEAQ (reference sequence). The CDR3 extends over 15 amino acids. Trimming pared 2 bases from V and 0 bases from J, leaving 11 bases between. CDR3 coding DNA: TGTGCCAGCAGCTTATGGGAACTCGGCTCCTACGAGCAGTACTTC. Protein: CASSLWELGSYEQYF.

This clone has more than one count but fewer than ten. This sequence joins TRBV19 and TRBJ1-2; D perhaps matches TRBD1 (5 bases). Trimming stripped 8 bases from V and 0 bases from J, with 25 bases between. The CDR3 totals 18 residues. Germline V CDR1 and CDR2: LNHDA, SQIVND (reference sequence). The CDR3 sequence is CASSDRGGDPTTNYGYTF. CDR3 sequence (DNA): TGTGCCAGTTCGGACCGGGGGGGGGACCCTACGACTAACTATGGCTACACCTTC.

The chain employs TRBV15 and TRBJ2-1, with 10 bases that match TRBD2. There are 16 residues in the CDR3. Germline V gene sequence: CDR1 LNHNV, CDR2 YYDKDF (reference sequence). After removal of 2 bases from V and 5 bases from J, the junction contained 6 bases not matched to a gene. The CDR3 sequence is CATSRQSGRVNNEQFF. CDR3 in DNA: TGTGCCACCAGCAGACAAAGCGGGAGGGTTAACAATGAGCAGTTCTTC.

The V and J genes are TRBV5-4 and TRBJ2-1; TRBD1 matches 8 bases. This CDR3 is built from 18 residues. With 4 bases clipped from V and 6 bases from J, the junction kept 18 bases outside the gene matches. CDR1 and CDR2 from the germline V gene are SGHNT and YYREEE (reference sequence). The CDR3 region has the DNA TGTGCCAGCAGCCCCAAAACCTCCGGACAGGGTAAGAGCAATGAGCAGTTCTTC. Translated, it gives CASSPKTSGQGKSNEQFF.

CDR3 loop: CAISALTGSGYTF. The DNA for the CDR3 is TGTGCCATCAGTGCTTTGACAGGGTCCGGCTACACCTTC. This chain joins TRBV10-3 and TRBJ1-2, with TRBD1 matching 7 bases. Trimming cost V 4 bases and J 8 bases; bases outside gene matches: 7. Germline V lookup: CDR1 ENHRY, CDR2 SYGVKD. The CDR3 is 13 amino acids.

This sequence joins TRBV10-3 and TRBJ2-1; 10 bases agree with TRBD1. V gave up 2 bases and J gave up 8 bases; unmatched junction bases: 9. The CDR3 has 16 residues. CDR1 and CDR2 (germline): ENHRY, SYGVKD. In DNA form, the CDR3 reads TGTGCCATCAGTGAGGGCCCGGGACAGGGGTTCGATGAGCAGTTCTTC. It specifies CAISEGPGQGFDEQFF.

V is TRBV9 and J is TRBJ1-4; a possible D gene is TRBD1 (6 bases). Trimming removed 0 bases from V and 8 bases from J, with 17 bases in between. CDR3 length equals 16 residues. Germline V gene sequence: CDR1 SGDLS, CDR2 YYNGEE. The CDR3: CASSVAGTGRLEKLFF. The CDR3 nucleotides are TGTGCCAGCAGCGTAGCCGGTACAGGGCGATTGGAAAAACTGTTTTTT.

The chain couples TRBV27 to TRBJ2-3; the D is unclear. Germline V lookup: CDR1 MNHEY, CDR2 SMNVEV (reference sequence). With 0 bases removed from V and 8 bases from J, the gap between germline ends came to 0 bases. CDR3 length: 10 amino acids. CDR3 region: CASSLSTQYF. The CDR3 DNA reads TGTGCCAGCAGTTTATCTACGCAGTATTTT.

This clone was observed a single time. The rearrangement uses TRBV11-1 and TRBJ2-1; 9 nucleotides line up with TRBD2. Germline lookup yields CDR1 SGHAT and CDR2 FQDESV (reference sequence). J lost 7 bases, V lost 1 base, and 14 bases had no gene match. CDR3 size: 18 residues. The DNA for the CDR3 is TGTGCCAGCAGCTTAGGGGAGGGTAGCGGGGGACAAAGAAATGAGCAGTTCTTC. Amino acid sequence: CASSLGEGSGGQRNEQFF.

The table lists this clone with a few counts. This rearrangement joins TRBV19 to TRBJ1-2, with D possibly being TRBD1 (6 bases). Germline V gene sequence: CDR1 LNHDA, CDR2 SQIVND (reference sequence). Trimming left V 1 base short and J 4 bases short, with 22 bases between. The CDR3 extends over 18 amino acids. CDR3 sequence: CASSIGGGGDSSGYGYTF. DNA for the CDR3: TGTGCCAGTAGTATAGGTGGAGGGGGAGACTCATCGGGCTATGGCTACACCTTC.

This chain uses TRBV10-1 with TRBJ1-5, with 9 positions matching TRBD1. The junction had 6 bases not matched to a gene; V was cut back by 5 bases and J by 4 bases. The CDR3 runs 15 residues. CDR1 and CDR2 (germline): WNHNN, SYGVQD (reference sequence). In nucleotides, the CDR3 is TGCGCCAGCAGTTTGATGGACAGGGGTAATCAGCCCCAGCATTTT. Its translation is CASSLMDRGNQPQHF.

The J gene is TRBJ1-4, the V gene TRBV7-8; D remains ambiguous. The CDR3 contains 15 residues. Per the germline V gene, CDR1 is SGHVS and CDR2 is FQNEAQ. V lost 2 bases and J lost 0, with 7 bases in between. The CDR3 loop is CASSLREATNEKLFF. In DNA form, the CDR3 reads TGTGCCAGCAGCTTAAGAGAAGCAACTAATGAAAAACTGTTTTTT.

A few counts support this clone. CDR3 coding DNA: TGTGCCATCAGTGAGTCAGGAGTGTCGCGGGACATTCAGTACTTC. Translated, it gives CAISESGVSRDIQYF. The chain couples TRBV10-3 to TRBJ2-4; D might be TRBD2 (5 bases). The CDR3 runs 15 residues. Per the germline V gene, CDR1 is ENHRY and CDR2 is SYGVKD. Trimming removed 0 bases from V and 8 bases from J, with 14 bases in between.

In its sample, this clone ranks as medium-sized. The chain combines TRBV4-2 with TRBJ2-7; 7 bases agree with TRBD2. Germline loops: CDR1 LGHNA, CDR2 YNFKEQ. The CDR3 is 16 residues long. V gave up 0 bases and J gave up 3 bases; unmatched junction bases: 8. CDR3 loop: CASSQEESSGFYEQYF. The CDR3 DNA reads as TGTGCCAGCAGCCAAGAAGAGTCTAGCGGTTTCTACGAGCAGTACTTC.

The chain is built from TRBV5-1 and TRBJ2-7; the match to TRBD1 covers 9 bases. Germline CDR1 and CDR2: SGHRS and YFSETQ. There are 14 residues in the CDR3. V gave up 4 bases and J gave up 4 bases; unmatched junction bases: 6. CDR3 bases: TGCGCCAGCAGCAGTCAGGGACAGGGTTACGAGCAGTACTTC. Translation: CASSSQGQGYEQYF. Using reference TRBV5-1 and TRBJ2-7 for the parts outside the CDR3, the full variable domain is KAGVTQTPRYLIKTRGQQVTLSCSPISGHRSVSWYQQTPGQGLQFLFEYFSETQRNKGNFPGRFSGRQFSNSRSEMNVSTLELGDSALYLCASSSQGQGYEQYFGPGTRLTVT.

The chain combines TRBV7-9 with TRBJ2-1, with 11 positions matching TRBD2. V trimming: 5 bases; J trimming: 2 bases; junction bases outside the gene matches: 8. Germline V lookup: CDR1 SEHNR, CDR2 FQNEAQ (reference sequence). The CDR3 contains 17 residues. The CDR3 loop is CASSPGTSGLTYNEQFF. CDR3 DNA: TGTGCCAGCAGCCCCGGGACTAGCGGACTTACCTACAATGAGCAGTTCTTC.

The sample holds a few counts of this clone. The rearrangement joins TRBV7-9 to TRBJ2-7; the D gene could be TRBD1 or TRBD2 (5 bases each). CDR1 is SEHNR and CDR2 is FQNEAQ in the germline V gene (reference sequence). V dropped 0 bases and J dropped 5 bases, with 11 bases sitting between them. The CDR3 covers 14 residues. CDR3 sequence (DNA): TGTGCCAGCAGCTTAGCTGTCGGGACCCACGAGCAGTACTTC. Its protein product is CASSLAVGTHEQYF.